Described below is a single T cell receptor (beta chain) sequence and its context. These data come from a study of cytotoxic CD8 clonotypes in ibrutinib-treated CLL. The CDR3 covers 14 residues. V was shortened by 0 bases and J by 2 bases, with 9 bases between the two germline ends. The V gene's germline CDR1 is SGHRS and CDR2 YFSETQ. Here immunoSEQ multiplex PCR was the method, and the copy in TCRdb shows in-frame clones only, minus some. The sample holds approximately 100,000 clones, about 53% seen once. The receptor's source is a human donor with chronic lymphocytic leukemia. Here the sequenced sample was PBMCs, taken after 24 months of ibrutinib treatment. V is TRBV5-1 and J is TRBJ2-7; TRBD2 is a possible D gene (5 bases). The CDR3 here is CASSLVSTTYEQYF. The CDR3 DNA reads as TGCGCCAGCAGCTTGGTCTCGACTACCTACGAGCAGTACTTC.